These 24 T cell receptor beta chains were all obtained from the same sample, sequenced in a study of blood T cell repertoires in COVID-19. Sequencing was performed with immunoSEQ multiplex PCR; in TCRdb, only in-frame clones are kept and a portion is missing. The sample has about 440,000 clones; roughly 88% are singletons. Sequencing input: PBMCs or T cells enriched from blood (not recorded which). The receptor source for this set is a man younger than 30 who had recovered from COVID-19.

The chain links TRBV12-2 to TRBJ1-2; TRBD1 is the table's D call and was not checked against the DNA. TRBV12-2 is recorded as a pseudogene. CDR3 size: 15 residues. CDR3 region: CASRARQGGSYGYTF. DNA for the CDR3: TGTGCAAGTCGCGCCCGACAGGGGGGAAGTTATGGCTACACCTTC.

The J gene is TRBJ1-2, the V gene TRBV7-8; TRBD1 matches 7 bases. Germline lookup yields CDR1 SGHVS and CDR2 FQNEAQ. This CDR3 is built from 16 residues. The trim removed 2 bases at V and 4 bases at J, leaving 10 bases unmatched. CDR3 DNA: TGTGCCAGCAGCTTAACGTCGGTGAGACAGGGCTATGGCTACACCTTC. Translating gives CASSLTSVRQGYGYTF. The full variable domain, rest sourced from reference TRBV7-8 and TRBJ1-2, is GAGVSQSPRYKVAKRGQDVALRCDPISGHVSLFWYQQALGQGPEFLTYFQNEAQLDKSGLPSDRFFAERPEGSVSTLKIQRTQQEDSAVYLCASSLTSVRQGYGYTFGSGTRLTVV.

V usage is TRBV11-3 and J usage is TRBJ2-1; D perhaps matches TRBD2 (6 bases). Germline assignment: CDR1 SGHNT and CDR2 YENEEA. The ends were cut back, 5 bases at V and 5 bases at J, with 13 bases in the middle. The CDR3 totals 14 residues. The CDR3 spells CASSPPSVDNEQFF. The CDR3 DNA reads TGTGCCAGCAGCCCCCCTAGCGTAGACAATGAGCAGTTCTTC.

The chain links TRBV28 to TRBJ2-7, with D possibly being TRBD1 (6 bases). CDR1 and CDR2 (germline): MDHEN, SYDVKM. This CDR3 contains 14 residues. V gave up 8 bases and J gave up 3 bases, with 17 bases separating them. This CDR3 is CASYPGQGLYEQYF. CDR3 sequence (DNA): TGTGCCAGCTACCCCGGGCAGGGGCTCTACGAGCAGTACTTC.

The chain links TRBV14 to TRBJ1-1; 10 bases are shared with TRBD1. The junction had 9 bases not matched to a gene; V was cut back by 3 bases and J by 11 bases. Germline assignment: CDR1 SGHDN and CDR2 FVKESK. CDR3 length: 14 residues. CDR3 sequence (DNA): TGTGCCAGCAGCCATAGCGGGACAGGGGTTCGCGCTTTCTTT. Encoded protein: CASSHSGTGVRAFF.

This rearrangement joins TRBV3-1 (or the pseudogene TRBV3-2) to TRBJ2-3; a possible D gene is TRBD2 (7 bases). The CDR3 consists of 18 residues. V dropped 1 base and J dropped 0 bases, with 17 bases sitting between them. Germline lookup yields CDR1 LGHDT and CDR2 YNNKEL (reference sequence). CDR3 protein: CASSQALAEGGSTDTQYF. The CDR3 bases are TGTGCCAGCAGCCAAGCTCTAGCGGAGGGGGGAAGCACAGATACGCAGTATTTT.

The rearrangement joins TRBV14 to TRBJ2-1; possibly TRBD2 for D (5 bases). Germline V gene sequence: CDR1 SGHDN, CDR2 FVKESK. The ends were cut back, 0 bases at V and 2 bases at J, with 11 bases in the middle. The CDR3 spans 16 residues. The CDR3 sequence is CASSQDLSAAYNEQFF. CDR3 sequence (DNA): TGTGCCAGCAGCCAAGATCTTAGCGCGGCCTACAATGAGCAGTTCTTC.

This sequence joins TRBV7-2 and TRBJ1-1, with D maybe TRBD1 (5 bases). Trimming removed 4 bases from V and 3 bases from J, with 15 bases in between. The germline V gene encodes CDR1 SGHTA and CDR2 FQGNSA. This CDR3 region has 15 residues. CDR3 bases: TGTGCCAGCAGCTCGGCCTGGGGGGGATACACTGAAGCTTTCTTT. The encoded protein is CASSSAWGGYTEAFF.

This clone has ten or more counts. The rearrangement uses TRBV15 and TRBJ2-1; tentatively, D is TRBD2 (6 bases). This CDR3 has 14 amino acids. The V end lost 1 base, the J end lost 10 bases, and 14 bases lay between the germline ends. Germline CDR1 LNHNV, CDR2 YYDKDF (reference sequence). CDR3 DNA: TGTGCCACCAGCAGAGTTGGGGGGATCGGAGAGCAGTTCTTC. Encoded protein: CATSRVGGIGEQFF.

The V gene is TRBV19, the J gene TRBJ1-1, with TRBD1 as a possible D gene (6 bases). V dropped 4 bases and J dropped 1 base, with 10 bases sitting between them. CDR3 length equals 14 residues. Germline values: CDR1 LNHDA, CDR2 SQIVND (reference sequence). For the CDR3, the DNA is TGTGCCAGTAGTAACAGGGTCGCGAACACTGAAGCTTTCTTT. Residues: CASSNRVANTEAFF.

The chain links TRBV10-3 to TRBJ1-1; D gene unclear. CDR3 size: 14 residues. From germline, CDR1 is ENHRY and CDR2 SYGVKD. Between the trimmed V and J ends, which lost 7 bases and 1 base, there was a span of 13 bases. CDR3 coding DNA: TGTGCCATCACGACGGAGAGGGAGAACACTGAAGCTTTCTTT. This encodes CAITTERENTEAFF.

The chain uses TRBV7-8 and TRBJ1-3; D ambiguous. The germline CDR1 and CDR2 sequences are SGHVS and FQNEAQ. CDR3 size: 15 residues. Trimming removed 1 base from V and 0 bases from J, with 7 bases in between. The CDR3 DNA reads TGTGCCAGCAGCTTAGTCCGTAGCTCTGGAAACACCATATATTTT. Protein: CASSLVRSSGNTIYF.

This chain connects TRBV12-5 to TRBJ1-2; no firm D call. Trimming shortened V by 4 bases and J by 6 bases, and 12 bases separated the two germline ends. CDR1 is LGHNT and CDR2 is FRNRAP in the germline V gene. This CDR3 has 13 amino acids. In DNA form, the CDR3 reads TGTGCTAGTGGTTCCCCGGGGAGCGATGGCTACACCTTC. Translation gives CASGSPGSDGYTF.

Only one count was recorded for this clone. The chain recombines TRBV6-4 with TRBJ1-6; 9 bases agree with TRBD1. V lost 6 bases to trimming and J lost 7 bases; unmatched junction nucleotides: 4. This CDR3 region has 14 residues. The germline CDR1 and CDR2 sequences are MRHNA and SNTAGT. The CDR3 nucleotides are TGTGCCAGCAGCGGACAGGGGAAGAATTCACCCCTCCACTTT. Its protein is CASSGQGKNSPLHF.

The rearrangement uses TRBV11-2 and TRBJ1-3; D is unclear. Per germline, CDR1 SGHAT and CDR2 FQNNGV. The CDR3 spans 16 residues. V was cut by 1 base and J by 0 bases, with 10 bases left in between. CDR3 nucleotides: TGTGCCAGCAGCTTAGGGCAGGCGATCTCTGGAAACACCATATATTTT. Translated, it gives CASSLGQAISGNTIYF.

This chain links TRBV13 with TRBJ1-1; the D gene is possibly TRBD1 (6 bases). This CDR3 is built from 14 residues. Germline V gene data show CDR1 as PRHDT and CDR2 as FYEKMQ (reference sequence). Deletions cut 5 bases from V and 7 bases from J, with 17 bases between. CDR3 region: CASSRWGGGREAFF. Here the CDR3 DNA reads TGTGCCAGCAGCCGCTGGGGCGGGGGCCGTGAAGCTTTCTTT.

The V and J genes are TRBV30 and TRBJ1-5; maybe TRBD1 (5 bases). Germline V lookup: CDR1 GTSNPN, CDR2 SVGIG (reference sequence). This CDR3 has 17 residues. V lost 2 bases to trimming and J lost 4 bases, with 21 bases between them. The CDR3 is CAWSLGGGLTLNQPQHF. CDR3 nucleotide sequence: TGTGCCTGGAGTCTCGGGGGGGGTCTTACCCTAAATCAGCCCCAGCATTTT.

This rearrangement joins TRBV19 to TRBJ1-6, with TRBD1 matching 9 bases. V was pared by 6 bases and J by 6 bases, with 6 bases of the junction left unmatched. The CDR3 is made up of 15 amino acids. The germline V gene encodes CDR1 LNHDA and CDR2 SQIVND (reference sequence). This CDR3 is CASRGLGQGNSPLHF. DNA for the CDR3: TGTGCCAGTAGAGGATTGGGACAGGGTAATTCACCCCTCCACTTT.

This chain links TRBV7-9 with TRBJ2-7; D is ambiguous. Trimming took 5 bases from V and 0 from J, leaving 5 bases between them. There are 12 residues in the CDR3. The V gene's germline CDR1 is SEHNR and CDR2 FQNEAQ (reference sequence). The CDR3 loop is CASSVISYEQYF. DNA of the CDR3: TGTGCCAGCAGCGTTATCTCCTACGAGCAGTACTTC. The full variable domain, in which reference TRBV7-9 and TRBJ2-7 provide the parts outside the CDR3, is DTGVSQNPRHKITKRGQNVTFRCDPISEHNRLYWYRQTLGQGPEFLTYFQNEAQLEKSRLLSDRFSAERPKGSFSTLEIQRTEQGDSAMYLCASSVISYEQYFGPGTRLTVT.

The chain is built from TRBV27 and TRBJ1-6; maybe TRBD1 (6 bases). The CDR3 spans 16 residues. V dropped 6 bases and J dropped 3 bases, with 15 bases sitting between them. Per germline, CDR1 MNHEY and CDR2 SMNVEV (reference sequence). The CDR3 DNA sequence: TGTGCCAGCAGCCTTATGGGGGCAGTCTATAATTCACCCCTCCACTTT. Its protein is CASSLMGAVYNSPLHF.

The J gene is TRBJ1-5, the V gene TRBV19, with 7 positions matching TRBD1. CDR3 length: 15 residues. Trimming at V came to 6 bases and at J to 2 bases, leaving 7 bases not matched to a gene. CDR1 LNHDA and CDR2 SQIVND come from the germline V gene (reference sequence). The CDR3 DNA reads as TGTGCCAGTAGGGGCGAAACAGGGGGCAATCAGCCCCAGCATTTT. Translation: CASRGETGGNQPQHF.

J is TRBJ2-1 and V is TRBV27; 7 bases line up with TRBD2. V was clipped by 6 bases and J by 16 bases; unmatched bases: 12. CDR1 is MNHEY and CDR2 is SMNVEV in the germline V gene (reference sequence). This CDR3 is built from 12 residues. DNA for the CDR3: TGTGCCAGCAGGCCCCCAGGACTAGAATTATTCTTC. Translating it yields CASRPPGLELFF.

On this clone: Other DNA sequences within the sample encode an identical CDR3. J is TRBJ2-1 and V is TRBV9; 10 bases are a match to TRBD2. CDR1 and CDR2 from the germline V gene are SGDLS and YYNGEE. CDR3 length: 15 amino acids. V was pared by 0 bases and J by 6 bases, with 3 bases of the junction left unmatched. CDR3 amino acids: CASSVVAGGFNEQFF. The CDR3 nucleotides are TGTGCCAGCAGCGTAGTAGCGGGAGGATTCAATGAGCAGTTCTTC.

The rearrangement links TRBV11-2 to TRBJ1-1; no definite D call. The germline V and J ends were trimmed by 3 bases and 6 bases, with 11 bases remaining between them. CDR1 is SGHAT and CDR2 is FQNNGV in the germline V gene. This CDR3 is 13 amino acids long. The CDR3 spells CASSFFEAAEAFF. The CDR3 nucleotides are TGTGCCAGCAGCTTTTTTGAAGCGGCTGAAGCTTTCTTT.